The rows below give T cell receptor beta chains drawn from one sample of a study of blood T cell repertoires in COVID-19. This table comes from immunoSEQ multiplex PCR, and its TCRdb copy is limited to in-frame clones, with some not included. The sample records 300,000 to 450,000 clones, roughly 86% being singletons. The sample comprised PBMCs or T cells enriched from blood (not recorded which). These receptors all stem from a man aged 40-50 years in a cohort exposed to, infected with or recovered from COVID-19 (not recorded which). Each CDR3 is given with its conserved first and last residue. Fields, in order: CDR3 length, clone size, V gene, J gene, D gene, CDR3 DNA, CDR3 protein. The D gene is left open where the match is weak. Clone size, where shown, is once, few, many, or a class for clones that have expanded.

len: 14
abundance: -
v_gene: TRBV5-1
j_gene: TRBJ1-1
d_gene: TRBD1
CDR3nt: TGCGCCAGCAGCCGGACAGGGTTGGCGACTGAAGCTTTCTTT
CDR3aa: CASSRTGLATEAFF

len: 11
abundance: -
v_gene: TRBV10-1
j_gene: TRBJ2-1
d_gene: -
CDR3nt: TGCGCCAGCCCGGGGGATGATGAGCAGTTCTTC
CDR3aa: CASPGDDEQFF

len: 12
abundance: -
v_gene: TRBV18
j_gene: TRBJ2-7
d_gene: -
CDR3nt: TGTGCCAGCTCACGAGATATCTACGAGCAGTACTTC
CDR3aa: CASSRDIYEQYF

len: 14
abundance: -
v_gene: TRBV6-1
j_gene: TRBJ1-1
d_gene: -
CDR3nt: TGTGCCAGCAGTGAACCGGGGGGCTCCTCTGAAGCTTTCTTT
CDR3aa: CASSEPGGSSEAFF

len: 15
abundance: -
v_gene: TRBV7-3
j_gene: TRBJ2-2
d_gene: -
CDR3nt: TGTGCCAGCAGCCCAACAGGGACGAACACCGGGGAGCTGTTTTTT
CDR3aa: CASSPTGTNTGELFF

len: 14
abundance: once
v_gene: TRBV18
j_gene: TRBJ1-2
d_gene: -
CDR3nt: TGTGCCAGCTCAGCCCAGGGGATTAGTCCTGGCTACACCTTC
CDR3aa: CASSAQGISPGYTF

len: 14
abundance: -
v_gene: TRBV11-1
j_gene: TRBJ2-7
d_gene: -
CDR3nt: TGTGCCAGCAGCGAGGGCACAGGGAGGGTGGAGCAGTACTTC
CDR3aa: CASSEGTGRVEQYF

len: 14
abundance: -
v_gene: TRBV3-1/TRBV3-2
j_gene: TRBJ2-1
d_gene: -
CDR3nt: TGTGCCAGCAGCCAAGAAGGAGGACTATATGTGCAGTTCTTC
CDR3aa: CASSQEGGLYVQFF

len: 14
abundance: -
v_gene: TRBV11-2
j_gene: TRBJ1-5
d_gene: -
CDR3nt: TGTGCCAGCAGCTTAGGGCAGGGCTTAGGGCCCCAGCATTTT
CDR3aa: CASSLGQGLGPQHF

len: 14
abundance: -
v_gene: TRBV19
j_gene: TRBJ2-7
d_gene: TRBD2
CDR3nt: TGTGCCAGTAGTATGGGCGGCGGGAGCTACGAGCAGTACTTC
CDR3aa: CASSMGGGSYEQYF

len: 15
abundance: -
v_gene: TRBV27
j_gene: TRBJ2-7
d_gene: -
CDR3nt: TGTGCCAGCAGTCCTCTCGGGATCATCTCCTACGAGCAGTACTTC
CDR3aa: CASSPLGIISYEQYF

len: 15
abundance: -
v_gene: TRBV7-3
j_gene: TRBJ1-1
d_gene: TRBD1
CDR3nt: TGTGCCAGCAGCTCAGGACAGGGGGCGGACACTGAAGCTTTCTTT
CDR3aa: CASSSGQGADTEAFF

len: 14
abundance: -
v_gene: TRBV9
j_gene: TRBJ1-5
d_gene: -
CDR3nt: TGTGCCAGCAGCCCCAACTCGGGGAATCAGCCCCAGCATTTT
CDR3aa: CASSPNSGNQPQHF

len: 16
abundance: once
v_gene: TRBV9
j_gene: TRBJ1-2
d_gene: -
CDR3nt: TGTGCCAGCAGCGTACGACAGTCTTTCACTAACTATGGCTACACCTTC
CDR3aa: CASSVRQSFTNYGYTF

len: 20
abundance: once
v_gene: TRBV11-2
j_gene: TRBJ2-3
d_gene: TRBD2
CDR3nt: TGTGCCAGCAGCTTAGAAGATAGCGGGAGAGGCTGGAAGGATAAAGATACGCAGTATTTT
CDR3aa: CASSLEDSGRGWKDKDTQYF

len: 16
abundance: -
v_gene: TRBV5-1
j_gene: TRBJ2-2
d_gene: -
CDR3nt: TGCGCCAGCAGCAAAGGTGGGGACACGAACACCGGGGAGCTGTTTTTT
CDR3aa: CASSKGGDTNTGELFF

len: 13
abundance: -
v_gene: TRBV6-5
j_gene: TRBJ1-1
d_gene: -
CDR3nt: TGTGCCAGCAGTTTGATACTTAACACTGAAGCTTTCTTT
CDR3aa: CASSLILNTEAFF

len: 15
abundance: -
v_gene: TRBV2
j_gene: TRBJ1-2
d_gene: -
CDR3nt: TGTGCCAGCAGCACCGGCGGGATGGGTGGTTATGGCTACACCTTC
CDR3aa: CASSTGGMGGYGYTF

len: 14
abundance: -
v_gene: TRBV7-2
j_gene: TRBJ2-7
d_gene: TRBD2
CDR3nt: TGTGCCAGCAGCCCGACTAGCGGATCCTACGAGCAGTACTTC
CDR3aa: CASSPTSGSYEQYF

len: 16
abundance: -
v_gene: TRBV7-9
j_gene: TRBJ1-5
d_gene: TRBD1
CDR3nt: TGTGCCAGCAGCTTAGCGGTGGGGGACAGGGCGCAGCCCCAGCATTTT
CDR3aa: CASSLAVGDRAQPQHF

len: 14
abundance: -
v_gene: TRBV30
j_gene: TRBJ1-1
d_gene: -
CDR3nt: TGTGCCAGCTACGGGCGGACACGGAACACTGAAGCTTTCTTT
CDR3aa: CASYGRTRNTEAFF

len: 14
abundance: -
v_gene: TRBV7-9
j_gene: TRBJ2-7
d_gene: -
CDR3nt: TGTGCCAGCAGCTTAGGGAGCCCGGGGTCCGAGCAGTACTTC
CDR3aa: CASSLGSPGSEQYF

len: 14
abundance: -
v_gene: TRBV2
j_gene: TRBJ2-7
d_gene: -
CDR3nt: TGTGCCAGCAGTGCTCAGGGGAGCTCCTACGAGCAGTACTTC
CDR3aa: CASSAQGSSYEQYF

len: 19
abundance: -
v_gene: TRBV21-1
j_gene: TRBJ2-2
d_gene: -
CDR3nt: TGTGCCAGCAGCAAAAGGGGTCGGATTAGCGGGGCGAACACCGGGGAGCTGTTTTTT
CDR3aa: CASSKRGRISGANTGELFF

len: 17
abundance: -
v_gene: TRBV9
j_gene: TRBJ2-1
d_gene: TRBD2
CDR3nt: TGTGCCAGCAGCGTAAGCGGGAGCCTCCTCTCCTACAATGAGCAGTTCTTC
CDR3aa: CASSVSGSLLSYNEQFF

len: 16
abundance: -
v_gene: TRBV18
j_gene: TRBJ2-5
d_gene: -
CDR3nt: -
CDR3aa: CASSPGSGSFLETQYF

len: 14
abundance: -
v_gene: TRBV7-3
j_gene: TRBJ2-5
d_gene: TRBD2
CDR3nt: TGTGCCAGCAGCTCCGGACTAGCCTCCGAGACCCAGTACTTC
CDR3aa: CASSSGLASETQYF

len: 16
abundance: -
v_gene: TRBV28
j_gene: TRBJ2-1
d_gene: TRBD1
CDR3nt: TGTGCCAGCAGTTCGACAGGGGGCGCCGAGTACAATGAGCAGTTCTTC
CDR3aa: CASSSTGGAEYNEQFF

len: 14
abundance: -
v_gene: TRBV3-1/TRBV3-2
j_gene: TRBJ1-6
d_gene: -
CDR3nt: TGTGCCAGCAGCCAAGACCAGGGGCAGTCACCCCTCCACTTT
CDR3aa: CASSQDQGQSPLHF

len: 15
abundance: -
v_gene: TRBV2
j_gene: TRBJ2-1
d_gene: -
CDR3nt: TGTGCCAGCAGTGAAGAGAGGGTGTCCTACAATGAGCAGTTCTTC
CDR3aa: CASSEERVSYNEQFF

len: 12
abundance: -
v_gene: TRBV7-9
j_gene: TRBJ1-5
d_gene: -
CDR3nt: TGTGCCAGCAGCTTAGGAGAACAGCCCCAGCATTTT
CDR3aa: CASSLGEQPQHF

len: 16
abundance: -
v_gene: TRBV9
j_gene: TRBJ2-1
d_gene: TRBD2
CDR3nt: TGTGCCAGCAGCGTTTTAAGTAGCGGGAGTTACAATGAGCAGTTCTTC
CDR3aa: CASSVLSSGSYNEQFF

len: 16
abundance: -
v_gene: TRBV2
j_gene: TRBJ2-3
d_gene: TRBD2
CDR3nt: TGTGCCAGCAGTTCCGGGACTAGCGGAGGGGGAGATACGCAGTATTTT
CDR3aa: CASSSGTSGGGDTQYF

len: 14
abundance: -
v_gene: TRBV28
j_gene: TRBJ1-4
d_gene: -
CDR3nt: TGTGCCAGCACCGGGTCCGCGGTTAATGAAAAACTGTTTTTT
CDR3aa: CASTGSAVNEKLFF

len: 14
abundance: few
v_gene: TRBV7-9
j_gene: TRBJ2-7
d_gene: TRBD1
CDR3nt: TGTGCCAGCAGTTCCGGACAGGGCGGGTACGAGCAGTACTTC
CDR3aa: CASSSGQGGYEQYF

len: 16
abundance: -
v_gene: TRBV28
j_gene: TRBJ2-2
d_gene: TRBD1
CDR3nt: TGTGCCAGCAGTCCAACAGGGGGCTCTTTATCCGGGGAGCTGTTTTTT
CDR3aa: CASSPTGGSLSGELFF

len: 13
abundance: few
v_gene: TRBV19
j_gene: TRBJ2-5
d_gene: -
CDR3nt: TGTGCCAGTATGGGACTTGACCAAGAGACCCAGTACTTC
CDR3aa: CASMGLDQETQYF

len: 17
abundance: -
v_gene: TRBV18
j_gene: TRBJ2-3
d_gene: TRBD1
CDR3nt: TGTGCCAGCTCACCAAAGGGGACAGGGCCCCACACAGATACGCAGTATTTT
CDR3aa: CASSPKGTGPHTDTQYF

len: 16
abundance: -
v_gene: TRBV9
j_gene: TRBJ2-7
d_gene: TRBD1
CDR3nt: TGTGCCAGCAGCTCCGAAGGTACAGGGGGCTCCTACGAGCAGTACTTC
CDR3aa: CASSSEGTGGSYEQYF

len: 16
abundance: -
v_gene: TRBV5-1
j_gene: TRBJ2-7
d_gene: TRBD2
CDR3nt: TGCGCCAGCAGCTTGGCCAGACTAGCGGGAGCATACGAGCAGTACTTC
CDR3aa: CASSLARLAGAYEQYF

len: 15
abundance: -
v_gene: TRBV4-2
j_gene: TRBJ1-4
d_gene: -
CDR3nt: TGTGCCAGCAGCCAAGACGGGGGGCGCAATGAAAAACTGTTTTTT
CDR3aa: CASSQDGGRNEKLFF

len: 16
abundance: -
v_gene: TRBV4-1
j_gene: TRBJ1-2
d_gene: -
CDR3nt: TGCGCCAGCAGCCAAGAGGGTATCACGGCAGGGAGGAGCTACACCTTC
CDR3aa: CASSQEGITAGRSYTF

len: 13
abundance: -
v_gene: TRBV6-5
j_gene: TRBJ1-2
d_gene: -
CDR3nt: TGTGCCAGCAGTCCGGGGGGAACGTATGGCTACACCTTC
CDR3aa: CASSPGGTYGYTF